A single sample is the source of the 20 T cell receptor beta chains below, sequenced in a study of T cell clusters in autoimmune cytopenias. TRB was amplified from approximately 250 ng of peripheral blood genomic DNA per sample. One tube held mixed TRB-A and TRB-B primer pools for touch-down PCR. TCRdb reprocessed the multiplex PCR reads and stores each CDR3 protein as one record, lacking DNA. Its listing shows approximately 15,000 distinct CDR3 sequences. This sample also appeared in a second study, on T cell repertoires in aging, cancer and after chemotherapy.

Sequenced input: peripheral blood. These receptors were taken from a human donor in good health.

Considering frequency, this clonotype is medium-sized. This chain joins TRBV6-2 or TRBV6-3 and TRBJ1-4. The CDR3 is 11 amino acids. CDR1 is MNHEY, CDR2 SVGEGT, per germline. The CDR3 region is CASSYLQKLFF.

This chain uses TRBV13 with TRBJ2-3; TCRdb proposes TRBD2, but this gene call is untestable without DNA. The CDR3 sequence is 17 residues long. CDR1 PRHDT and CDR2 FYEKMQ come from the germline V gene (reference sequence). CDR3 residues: CASSSTYSGTRTDTQYF.

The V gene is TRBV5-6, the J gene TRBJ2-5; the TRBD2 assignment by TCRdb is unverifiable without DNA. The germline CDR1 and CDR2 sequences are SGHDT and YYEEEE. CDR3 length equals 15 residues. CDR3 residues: CATASGTSGEETQYF.

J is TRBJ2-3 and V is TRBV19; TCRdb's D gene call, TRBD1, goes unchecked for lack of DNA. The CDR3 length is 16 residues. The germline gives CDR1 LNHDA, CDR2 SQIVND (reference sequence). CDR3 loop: CASSGRQISTDTTQYF.

CDR3 amino acids: CASTARGPSNYGYTF. The genes are TRBV19 and TRBJ1-2; the TCRdb D gene call, TRBD1, has no DNA to confirm it. The CDR3 runs 15 residues. The germline V gene encodes CDR1 LNHDA and CDR2 SQIVND (reference sequence). Together with reference TRBV19 and TRBJ1-2, the CDR3 gives the full variable domain: DGGITQSPKYLFRKEGQNVTLSCEQNLNHDAMYWYRQDPGQGLRLIYYSQIVNDFQKGDIAEGYSVSREKKESFPLTVTSAQKNPTAFYLCASTARGPSNYGYTFGSGTRLTVV.

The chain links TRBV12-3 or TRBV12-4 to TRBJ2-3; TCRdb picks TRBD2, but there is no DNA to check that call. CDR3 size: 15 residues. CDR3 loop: CASKPRRGLTDTQYF.

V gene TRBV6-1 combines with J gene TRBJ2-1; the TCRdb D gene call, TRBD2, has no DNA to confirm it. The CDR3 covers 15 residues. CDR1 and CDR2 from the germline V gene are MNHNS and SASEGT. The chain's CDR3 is CASSGLAGAVNEQFF.

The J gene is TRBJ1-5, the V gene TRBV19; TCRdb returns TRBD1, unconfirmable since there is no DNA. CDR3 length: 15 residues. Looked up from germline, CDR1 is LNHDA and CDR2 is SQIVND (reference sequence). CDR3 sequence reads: CASSMGTGSNQPQHF.

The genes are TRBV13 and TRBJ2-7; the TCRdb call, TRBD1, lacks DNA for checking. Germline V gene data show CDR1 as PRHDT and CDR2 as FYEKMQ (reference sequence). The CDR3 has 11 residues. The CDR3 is CASSNTGQQYF.

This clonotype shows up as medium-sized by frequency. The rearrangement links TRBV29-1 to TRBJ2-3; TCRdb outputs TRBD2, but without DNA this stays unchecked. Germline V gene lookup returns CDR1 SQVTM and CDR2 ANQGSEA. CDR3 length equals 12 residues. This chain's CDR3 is CSERPNTDTQYF.

This chain's CDR3 is CASRGIGTYTGELFF. The chain uses TRBV7-9 and TRBJ2-2; TCRdb reports TRBD1, a call that lacks DNA to check it against. In germline, CDR1 is SEHNR, CDR2 FQNEAQ (reference sequence). There are 15 residues in the CDR3. Using reference TRBV7-9 and TRBJ2-2 for the parts outside the CDR3, the full variable domain is DTGVSQNPRHKITKRGQNVTFRCDPISEHNRLYWYRQTLGQGPEFLTYFQNEAQLEKSRLLSDRFSAERPKGSFSTLEIQRTEQGDSAMYLCASRGIGTYTGELFFGEGSRLTVL.

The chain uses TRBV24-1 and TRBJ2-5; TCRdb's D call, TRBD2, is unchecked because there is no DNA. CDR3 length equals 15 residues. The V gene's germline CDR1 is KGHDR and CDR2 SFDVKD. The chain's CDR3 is CATSDRGSLPETQYF.

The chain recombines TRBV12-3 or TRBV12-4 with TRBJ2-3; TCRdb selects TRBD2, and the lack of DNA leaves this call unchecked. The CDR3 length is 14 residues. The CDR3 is CASSLAGGGDTQYF.

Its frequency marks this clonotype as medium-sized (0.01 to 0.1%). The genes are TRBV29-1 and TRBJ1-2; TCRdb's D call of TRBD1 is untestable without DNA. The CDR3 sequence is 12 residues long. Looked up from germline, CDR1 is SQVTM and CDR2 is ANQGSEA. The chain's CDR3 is CSVLGGQGFHTF. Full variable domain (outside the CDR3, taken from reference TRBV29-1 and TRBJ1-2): SAVISQKPSRDICQRGTSLTIQCQVDSQVTMMFWYRQQPGQSLTLIATANQGSEATYESGFVIDKFPISRPNLTFSTLTVSNMSPEDSSIYLCSVLGGQGFHTFGSGTRLTVV.

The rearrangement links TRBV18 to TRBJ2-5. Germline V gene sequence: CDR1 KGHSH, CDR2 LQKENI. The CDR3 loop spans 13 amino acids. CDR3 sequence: CASSPPLVETQYF.

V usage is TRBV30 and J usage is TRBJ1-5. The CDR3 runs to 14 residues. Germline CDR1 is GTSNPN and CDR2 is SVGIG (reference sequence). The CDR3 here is CAWSVVEGNQPQHF.

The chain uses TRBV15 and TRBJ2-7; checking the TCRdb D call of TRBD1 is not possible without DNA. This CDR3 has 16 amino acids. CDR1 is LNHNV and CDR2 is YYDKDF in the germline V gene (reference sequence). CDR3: CATSRVGTGTRYEQYF.

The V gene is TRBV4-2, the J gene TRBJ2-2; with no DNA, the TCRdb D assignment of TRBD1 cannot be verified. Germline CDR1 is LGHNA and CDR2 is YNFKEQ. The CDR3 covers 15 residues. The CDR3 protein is CASSQGIEAPGELFF.

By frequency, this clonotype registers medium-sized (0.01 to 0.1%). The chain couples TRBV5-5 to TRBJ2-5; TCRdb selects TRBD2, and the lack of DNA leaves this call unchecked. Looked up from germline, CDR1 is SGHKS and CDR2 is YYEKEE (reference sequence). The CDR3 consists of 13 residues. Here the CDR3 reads CASSHERDTARYF.

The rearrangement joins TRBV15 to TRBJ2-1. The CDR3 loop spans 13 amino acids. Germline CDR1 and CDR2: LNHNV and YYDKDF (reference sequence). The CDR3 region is CATSRDKTSEQFF.